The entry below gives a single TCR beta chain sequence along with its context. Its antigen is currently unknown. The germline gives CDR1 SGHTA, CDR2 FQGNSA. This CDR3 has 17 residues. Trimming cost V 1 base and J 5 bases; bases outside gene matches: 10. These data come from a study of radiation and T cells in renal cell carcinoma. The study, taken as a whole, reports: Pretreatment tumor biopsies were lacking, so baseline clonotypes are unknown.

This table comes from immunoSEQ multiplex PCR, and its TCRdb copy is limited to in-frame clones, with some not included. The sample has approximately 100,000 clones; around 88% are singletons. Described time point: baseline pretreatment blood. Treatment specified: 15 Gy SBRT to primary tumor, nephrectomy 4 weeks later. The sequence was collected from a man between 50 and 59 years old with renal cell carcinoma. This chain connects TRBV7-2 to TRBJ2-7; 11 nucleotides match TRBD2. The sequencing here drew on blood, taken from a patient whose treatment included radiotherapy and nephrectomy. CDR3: CASSLVAGGPSRNEQYF. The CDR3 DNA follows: TGTGCCAGCAGCTTAGTAGCGGGAGGGCCCTCGAGAAACGAGCAGTACTTC.